This TCR beta chain was sequenced in a study of STAT5B mutations in CD4+ large granular lymphocyte leukemia. This clone has only a few counts. There are 14 residues in the CDR3. V was clipped by 6 bases and J by 3 bases, with 15 bases between them. Germline-derived CDR1 and CDR2 are MDHEN and SYDVKM. The assay was run at survey level. TCRdb keeps only in-frame clones here, not all; method: immunoSEQ multiplex PCR. The profile shows 300 to 450 clones, approximately 60% of them singletons. This receptor was obtained from a woman aged 50 to 65 with CD4+ T-cell large granular lymphocyte leukemia. The sequenced sample was PBMCs. The J gene is TRBJ2-7, the V gene TRBV28, with no clear D. The CDR3 protein is CASSASTAGYEQYF. The DNA for the CDR3 is TGTGCCAGCAGCGCCTCCACGGCAGGCTACGAGCAGTACTTC.